These 11 T cell receptor beta chains originate from one sample sequenced in a study of T cells in Graves' hyperthyroidism and ophthalmopathy. It was RNA transcripts that yielded the amplified TCR beta CDR3 regions. During a first-round RT-PCR of the TCR CDR3, the HTBI primer set was used. MiXCR was run by TCRdb on the multiplex PCR reads, yielding one entry per CDR3 protein. The table lists around 600,000 distinct CDR3 sequences, around 16% of them singletons. The sample taken for sequencing was blood. These receptors were obtained from a woman between 40 and 55 years old with Graves' ophthalmopathy.

This clonotype was counted many times. The chain combines TRBV7-3 with TRBJ2-2, with 8 bases aligning to TRBD2. CDR1 is SGHTA, CDR2 FQGTGA, per germline. Unmatched junction bases numbered 7, after V lost 3 bases and J lost 4 bases. This CDR3 has 16 residues. This CDR3 is CASSFTGTSGTGELFF. For the CDR3, the DNA is TGTGCCAGCAGCTTCACCGGGACTAGTGGCACCGGGGAGCTGTTTTTT.

This clonotype occurred a few times. This chain connects TRBV6-1 to TRBJ2-2, with TRBD2 matching over 8 bases. This CDR3 comprises 15 residues. Germline V CDR1 and CDR2: MNHNS, SASEGT. With V trimmed by 7 bases and J by 4 bases, 8 bases remained unmatched. CDR3 sequence reads: CASTYRSGSTGELFF. CDR3 nucleotide sequence: TGTGCCAGCACCTATCGCAGCGGGAGCACCGGGGAGCTGTTTTTT.

This clonotype was found many times. The V call is TRBV5-8, the J call TRBJ1-2; D perhaps matches TRBD1 (6 bases). CDR1 is SGHTS and CDR2 is YDEGEE in the germline V gene. The V gene lost 1 base and the J gene lost 4 bases, with 14 bases spanning the gap. This CDR3 region has 15 residues. CDR3 in DNA: TGTGCCAGCAGCTTGACTGGGCAGGGGAGCTATGGCTACACCTTC. Residues: CASSLTGQGSYGYTF.

This clonotype was seen a handful of times. The chain employs TRBV27 and TRBJ1-6; possible D gene TRBD1, 6 bases. Trimming left V 8 bases short and J 7 bases short, with 15 bases between. The germline V gene has CDR1 MNHEY and CDR2 SMNVEV (reference sequence). This CDR3 region has 14 residues. CDR3 protein: CASSAQGVNSPLHF. As DNA, the CDR3 is TGTGCCAGCTCAGCACAGGGAGTGAATTCACCCCTCCACTTT.

V and J are TRBV6-2 or TRBV6-3 and TRBJ1-2; a weak D match, TRBD1 (6 bases). CDR3 length: 13 amino acids. Trimming took 6 bases from V and 3 from J, leaving 11 bases between them. Germline CDR1 reads MNHEY; CDR2 reads SVGEGT. The DNA for the CDR3 is TGTGCCAGCAGCCGGACAGACTACTATGGCTACACCTTC. It specifies CASSRTDYYGYTF.

This clonotype was counted many times. The rearrangement joins TRBV18 to TRBJ2-1, with 9 bases fitting TRBD1. Germline loops: CDR1 KGHSH, CDR2 LQKENI. The CDR3 consists of 15 residues. V lost 1 base and J lost 10; bases outside the gene matches: 8. The CDR3: CASSPRRTGVKEQFF. In DNA form, the CDR3 reads TGTGCCAGCTCACCACGTCGGACAGGGGTGAAGGAGCAGTTCTTC. Looking up the rest from reference TRBV18 and TRBJ2-1 gives the full variable domain: NAGVMQNPRHLVRRRGQEARLRCSPMKGHSHVYWYRQLPEEGLKFMVYLQKENIIDESGMPKERFSAEFPKEGPSILRIQQVVRGDSAAYFCASSPRRTGVKEQFFGPGTRLTVL.

This clonotype was picked up many times. The chain couples TRBV7-9 to TRBJ2-4; weak D call: TRBD2 (5 bases). The CDR3 is made up of 13 amino acids. Trimming removed 5 bases from V and 7 bases from J, with 12 bases in between. Looked up from germline, CDR1 is SEHNR and CDR2 is FQNEAQ (reference sequence). The CDR3 DNA sequence: TGTGCCAGCAGCCCGGGCCCGGGGAACATTCAGTACTTC. Its translation: CASSPGPGNIQYF.

This clonotype was observed many times. The CDR3 loop is CASRHERTENYEQYF. CDR3 in DNA: TGTGCCAGCAGACACGAAAGGACAGAAAACTACGAGCAGTACTTC. The V call is TRBV2, the J call TRBJ2-7; tentatively, D is TRBD1 (6 bases). Per germline, CDR1 SNHLY and CDR2 FYNNEI. The CDR3 is 15 residues long. The V gene lost 6 bases and the J gene lost 3 bases, with 18 bases spanning the gap.

In its sample, this clonotype was seen a few times. This chain connects TRBV20-1 to TRBJ1-5; 9 bases are shared with TRBD1. Trimming cost V 3 bases and J 3 bases; bases outside gene matches: 9. Germline V gives CDR1 DFQATT, CDR2 SNEGSKA (reference sequence). The CDR3 has 16 residues. As DNA, the CDR3 is TGCAGTGCTAGCTCTCCGGGACAGGGAGACAATCAGCCCCAGCATTTT. Its translation is CSASSPGQGDNQPQHF.

This clonotype was seen a few times. The rearrangement uses TRBV7-2 and TRBJ1-2; D might be TRBD1 (5 bases). Between the trimmed V and J ends, which lost 3 bases and 4 bases, there was a span of 12 bases. The CDR3 loop spans 14 amino acids. Looked up from germline, CDR1 is SGHTA and CDR2 is FQGNSA. The CDR3 is CASSLRGLVYGYTF. Written as DNA, the CDR3 is TGTGCCAGCAGCTTGAGGGGCCTTGTCTATGGCTACACCTTC.

The sample holds one count of this clonotype. This chain uses TRBV10-3 with TRBJ1-6, with D maybe TRBD1 (5 bases). V was clipped by 3 bases and J by 7 bases, with 10 bases between them. The length of the CDR3 is 14 residues. Per germline, CDR1 ENHRY and CDR2 SYGVKD. CDR3: CAISDGQANSPLHF. The CDR3 region has the DNA TGTGCCATCAGTGACGGACAAGCGAATTCACCCCTCCACTTT.